A selection of T cell receptor beta chains follows, all from one sample in a study of CD8 T cells in Susac syndrome. TCRdb passed the immunoSEQ multiplex PCR reads through MiXCR, listing each CDR3 protein once. Of around 140,000 distinct CDR3 sequences listed, 90% to 95% are singletons. Input material: CD4+ T cells from PBMCs. These receptor sequences come from a human donor with multiple sclerosis. Both conserved end residues are part of each CDR3. The order of the fields is J gene, CDR3 length, clone size, D gene, V gene, CDR3 protein, CDR3 DNA. The D gene is left open where the match is weak. Rows give clone size only sometimes, using once, few, many, or a class for an expanded clone.

TRBJ1-1 | 14 | . | . | TRBV3-1 | CASSRRAENTEAFF | TGTGCCAGCAGCCGGCGAGCGGAGAACACTGAAGCTTTCTTT
TRBJ1-1 | 13 | . | . | TRBV20-1 | CSARRGRNLEAFF | TGCAGTGCTAGAAGAGGCAGGAACCTAGAAGCTTTCTTT
TRBJ2-5 | 16 | . | TRBD2 | TRBV5-4 | CASSSILAGIQETQYF | TGTGCCAGCAGCTCGATACTAGCGGGAATACAAGAGACCCAGTACTTC
TRBJ2-5 | 15 | . | . | TRBV20-1 | CSARSSAGTEETQYF | TGCAGTGCTAGGTCCTCCGCAGGGACGGAAGAGACCCAGTACTTC
TRBJ2-7 | 14 | . | . | TRBV27 | CASSFSHRAGEQYF | TGTGCCAGCAGTTTTTCCCACAGGGCTGGCGAGCAGTACTTC
TRBJ1-5 | 14 | . | . | TRBV12-3/TRBV12-4 | CASRGGGSNQPQHF | TGTGCCAGCAGGGGTGGGGGTAGCAATCAGCCCCAGCATTTT
TRBJ2-7 | 15 | . | . | TRBV2 | CATTLQSTGTYEQYF | TGTGCCACCACTCTTCAGTCCACCGGGACCTACGAGCAGTACTTC
TRBJ2-6 | 17 | once | TRBD2 | TRBV29-1 | CSVGRLAGPSGANVLTF | TGCAGCGTGGGGAGGCTAGCGGGTCCGTCTGGGGCCAACGTCCTGACTTTC
TRBJ2-7 | 15 | . | . | TRBV9 | CASSVGDWDSYEQYF | TGTGCCAGCAGCGTAGGGGACTGGGACTCCTACGAGCAGTACTTC
TRBJ1-5 | 18 | . | . | TRBV15 | CATSRDVSGTPPGQPQHF | TGTGCCACCAGCAGAGATGTAAGCGGGACACCACCGGGCCAGCCCCAGCATTTT
TRBJ2-3 | 14 | few | . | TRBV7-9 | CASSLEGGTDTQYF | TGTGCCAGCAGCTTAGAGGGCGGCACAGATACGCAGTATTTT
TRBJ1-6 | 13 | . | TRBD1 | TRBV29-1 | CSVLQGFGSPLHF | TGCAGCGTCTTACAGGGGTTTGGATCACCCCTCCACTTT
TRBJ2-1 | 16 | . | . | TRBV5-1 | CASSLVRGIPTNEQFF | TGCGCCAGCAGCTTGGTTCGCGGGATCCCAACGAATGAGCAGTTCTTC
TRBJ2-1 | 14 | . | TRBD2 | TRBV19 | CASSRGGSENEQFF | TGTGCCAGTAGTAGGGGGGGATCGGAGAATGAGCAGTTCTTC
TRBJ2-5 | 17 | . | . | TRBV7-8 | CASSPLRFMGVQETQYF | TGTGCCAGCAGCCCGTTACGCTTCATGGGGGTCCAAGAGACCCAGTACTTC
TRBJ1-5 | 14 | . | TRBD1 | TRBV20-1 | CSAPGTGIFQPQHF | TGCAGTGCACCCGGGACAGGGATTTTTCAGCCCCAGCATTTT
TRBJ2-5 | 13 | . | TRBD1 | TRBV20-1 | CSAMDRPSIAQYF | TGCAGTGCTATGGACAGGCCCAGTATCGCCCAGTACTTC
TRBJ1-5 | 14 | . | . | TRBV7-2 | CASSSDGGHQPQHF | TGTGCCAGCAGCAGCGACGGGGGCCATCAGCCCCAGCATTTT
TRBJ1-3 | 15 | . | . | TRBV30 | CAWSKQAISGNTIYF | TGTGCCTGGAGTAAACAGGCCATCTCTGGAAACACCATATATTTT
TRBJ1-4 | 14 | once | . | TRBV2 | CASSEWDGGEKLFF | TGTGCCAGCAGTGAATGGGACGGCGGGGAAAAACTGTTTTTT
TRBJ1-2 | 13 | . | . | TRBV7-2 | CASSSSYVGRYTF | TGTGCCAGCAGCTCCTCTTATGTCGGTCGCTACACCTTC
TRBJ2-7 | 16 | . | TRBD2 | TRBV2 | CASIRSRASGRGEQYF | TGTGCCAGCATACGGTCTCGGGCTAGCGGGAGGGGCGAGCAGTACTTC